The clone carrying this T cell receptor (beta chain) was found once. Antigen: not known. The germline CDR1 and CDR2 sequences are SGHTS and YDEGEE. Trimming cost V 4 bases and J 0 bases, with 17 bases left between them. The CDR3 has 16 amino acids. Profiled with immunoSEQ multiplex PCR; TCRdb holds only in-frame clones, not every one. Among approximately 100,000 clones listed, more than 80% were seen once. The sample is drawn from a study of PD-1 blockade in classical Hodgkin lymphoma. Time point in this sample: cycle 4 day 1 (C4D1), after 6 weeks of nivolumab. All trial patients relapsed after autologous stem cell transplantation. Overall study results and limits: Only CD4+ TCR diversity, not CD8+, had risen significantly by C4D1. Compared with healthy donors, newly diagnosed patients reportedly showed lower baseline TCR diversity. Repertoire differences have undefined causes, possibly disease activity or prior therapy. The study found complete responders had baseline diversity similar to newly diagnosed patients.

The source of this sequence is a human donor with classical Hodgkin lymphoma. This chain links TRBV5-8 with TRBJ2-7; maybe TRBD2 (7 bases). The sample was peripheral blood mononuclear cells (PBMCs), taken before the fourth cycle of nivolumab. CDR3 loop: CASSPRGAQISYEQYF. As DNA, the CDR3 is TGTGCCAGCAGCCCACGGGGGGCTCAGATCTCCTACGAGCAGTACTTC. Full variable domain (rest looked up from reference TRBV5-8 and TRBJ2-7): EAGVTQSPTHLIKTRGQQATLRCSPISGHTSVYWYQQALGLGLQFLLWYDEGEERNRGNFPPRFSGRQFPNYSSELNVNALELEDSALYLCASSPRGAQISYEQYFGPGTRLTVT.